One and the same sample provided the 4 T cell receptor beta chains below, sequenced in a study of regulatory T cells in long-lasting Graves disease. Time point meaning: persistent/refractory GD, antithyroid drugs over 5 years with positive TRAb. The TCR library was made from RNA that had been extracted from PBMCs in TRIzol. CDR3 regions were amplified by Arm-PCR using iRepertoire HTBI primers to build TCR beta libraries. One entry per CDR3 protein, called by TCRdb with MiXCR from the multiplex PCR reads. This table holds around 300,000 distinct CDR3 sequences, roughly a fifth found once. The input for sequencing was peripheral blood mononuclear cells (PBMCs), taken when the disease was refractory, from a patient treated with antithyroid drugs. All receptors derive from a female donor with Graves disease.

This clonotype came up many times. This rearrangement joins TRBV2 to TRBJ2-5; the D gene is possibly TRBD1 (5 bases). V lost 8 bases, J lost 4 bases, and 11 bases lay in between. Germline V gives CDR1 SNHLY, CDR2 FYNNEI. The CDR3 is 12 amino acids. CDR3 DNA sequence: TGTGCCAGCCTCAGGGTCGGAGAGACCCAGTACTTC. Encoded protein: CASLRVGETQYF.

The rearrangement links TRBV12-3 or TRBV12-4 to TRBJ2-5; either TRBD1 or TRBD2 may supply D (5 bases each). V dropped 7 bases and J dropped 3 bases, with 12 bases sitting between them. The CDR3 extends over 13 amino acids. CDR3 sequence reads: CASIGDGKETQYF. DNA for the CDR3: TGTGCCAGCATTGGGGACGGAAAAGAGACCCAGTACTTC.

This clonotype was counted ten times or more. This chain uses TRBV28 with TRBJ2-5; no clear D. The V and J ends lost 7 bases and 4 bases respectively, with 13 bases between them. CDR1 and CDR2 from the germline V gene are MDHEN and SYDVKM. This CDR3 spans 13 amino acids. CDR3 amino acids: CASIRNGLETQYF. The CDR3 bases are TGTGCCAGCATCAGAAACGGGTTAGAGACCCAGTACTTC.

This clonotype was recorded at least ten times. The V gene is TRBV6-1, the J gene TRBJ2-7; TRBD2 aligns across 9 bases. Germline loops: CDR1 MNHNS, CDR2 SASEGT. J was trimmed by 3 bases and V by 5 bases; bases with no gene match: 11. There are 16 residues in the CDR3. The CDR3: CASSTGGLAGIYEQYF. The CDR3 DNA follows: TGTGCCAGCAGTACGGGAGGTCTAGCGGGAATCTACGAGCAGTACTTC.